The rows below give T cell receptor beta chains drawn from one sample of a study of T cell repertoires in cytomegalovirus infection. A single record per CDR3 protein comes from TCRdb applying MiXCR to the reads. The sample holds 100,000 to 150,000 distinct CDR3 sequences, roughly 9% seen once. Sequenced material: PBMCs. The receptor set was obtained from a human donor in good health (CMV status not recorded). Some clones in this sample may be carry-over from other donors' samples. Both conserved end residues are part of each CDR3. D genes are given only for firm matches. Size is stated for part of the rows, as once, few or many counts, or as a class when the clone is expanded.

d_call j_call clone_size v_call cdr3_aa cdr3_nt
NA TRBJ2-5 many TRBV29-1 CSVPGQGIETQYF TGCAGCGTCCCGGGACAAGGGATAGAGACCCAGTACTTC
NA TRBJ1-5 many TRBV28 CASSPLGGEGQPQHF TGTGCCAGCAGTCCCTTGGGGGGCGAGGGTCAGCCCCAGCATTTT
NA TRBJ2-2 few TRBV2 CASSLGYGELFF TGTGCCAGCAGTCTGGGCTACGGGGAGCTGTTTTTT
TRBD1 TRBJ2-7 NA TRBV2 CASSANRGLGEQYF TGTGCCAGCAGCGCGAACAGGGGGCTGGGCGAGCAGTACTTC
NA TRBJ1-3 many TRBV7-2 CASSLRHSGNTIYF TGTGCCAGCAGCCTGCGTCACTCTGGAAACACCATATATTTT
TRBD1 TRBJ2-1 many TRBV6-6 CASSYRILRDRANYNEQFF TGTGCCAGCAGTTACCGGATCCTCCGGGACAGGGCCAACTACAATGAGCAGTTCTTC
NA TRBJ1-3 many TRBV7-2 CASSIQGSGNTIYF TGTGCCAGCAGCATACAGGGCTCTGGAAACACCATATATTTT
TRBD1 TRBJ2-2 few TRBV2 CASSDRTGITGELFF TGTGCCAGCAGTGACAGGACAGGGATCACCGGGGAGCTGTTTTTT
NA TRBJ2-5 few TRBV5-1 CASSLLGYQETQYF TGCGCCAGCAGCTTGCTGGGGTACCAAGAGACCCAGTACTTC
TRBD1 TRBJ1-1 many TRBV5-1 CASSFGQGGNTEAFF TGCGCCAGCAGCTTTGGACAGGGGGGAAACACTGAAGCTTTCTTT
NA TRBJ1-2 NA TRBV3-1 CASSQGWGRGYGYTF TGTGCCAGCAGCCAAGGATGGGGGCGAGGCTATGGCTACACCTTC
NA TRBJ1-5 many TRBV7-2 CASSLDGYSNQPQHF TGTGCCAGCAGCTTGGATGGGTATAGCAATCAGCCCCAGCATTTT
NA TRBJ1-1 many TRBV7-8 CASSLVGGVGAFF TGTGCCAGCAGCTTAGTAGGGGGGGTAGGCGCTTTCTTT
TRBD1 TRBJ1-2 NA TRBV6-6 CASSRQGRYGYTF TGTGCCAGCAGCCGACAGGGGAGGTATGGCTACACCTTC
NA TRBJ1-1 NA TRBV2 CASDILLGTEAFF TGTGCCAGCGATATTCTATTGGGGACTGAAGCTTTCTTT
NA TRBJ1-1 many TRBV11-2 CASSPPRPRGHTEAFF TGTGCCAGCAGCCCACCACGCCCGCGGGGACACACTGAAGCTTTCTTT
NA TRBJ2-1 few TRBV14 CASSQDPFHHEQFF TGTGCCAGCAGCCAAGACCCGTTTCATCATGAGCAGTTCTTC
NA TRBJ2-5 NA TRBV2 CAAEGWGRETQYF TGCGCTGCCGAGGGATGGGGGAGGGAGACCCAGTACTTC
NA TRBJ2-7 many TRBV20-1 CSARDHRLLLGEQYF TGCAGTGCTAGAGATCACAGGCTTTTGCTCGGCGAGCAGTACTTC
NA TRBJ2-7 once TRBV2 CGSSEAEYLYEQYF TGTGGCAGCAGCGAAGCTGAGTATCTCTACGAGCAGTACTTC
NA TRBJ1-4 many TRBV7-9 CASSPPRGRDEKLFF TGTGCCAGCAGCCCGCCCAGGGGCAGGGATGAAAAACTGTTTTTT
TRBD2 TRBJ2-2 few TRBV5-4 CASSRTSGGLTGELFF TGTGCCAGCAGCCGGACTAGCGGGGGGTTAACCGGGGAGCTGTTTTTT
NA TRBJ2-1 few TRBV20-1 CSASERRPYNEQFF TGCAGTGCCTCCGAGCGGAGACCCTACAATGAGCAGTTCTTC
NA TRBJ2-3 many TRBV7-9 CASARSGGATDTQYF TGTGCCAGCGCCCGTTCTGGGGGGGCCACAGATACGCAGTATTTT
TRBD1 TRBJ2-3 NA TRBV28 CASGGRDRERTDTQYF TGTGCCAGCGGGGGACGGGACAGGGAGAGGACAGATACGCAGTATTTT
NA TRBJ2-1 NA TRBV5-1 CASSHPLAGARDEQFF TGCGCCAGCAGCCACCCACTGGCGGGGGCCCGCGATGAGCAGTTCTTC
NA TRBJ1-1 NA TRBV6-4 CASSVGLNTEAFF TGTGCCAGCAGTGTTGGGTTGAACACTGAAGCTTTCTTT
TRBD1 TRBJ1-2 NA TRBV7-2 CASTKRSGQGNYGYTF TGTGCCAGCACCAAACGCAGTGGACAGGGGAACTATGGCTACACCTTC
NA TRBJ1-4 many TRBV19 CASSPTGGLAEKLFF TGTGCCAGTAGTCCAACGGGGGGCTTGGCTGAAAAACTGTTTTTT
NA TRBJ1-1 many TRBV5-1 CASSPEWNTEAFF TGCGCCAGCAGCCCGGAGTGGAACACTGAAGCTTTCTTT
NA TRBJ2-5 NA TRBV7-3 CASSAQTGVSETQYF TGTGCCAGCAGCGCCCAGACCGGAGTGTCGGAGACCCAGTACTTC
NA TRBJ2-5 many TRBV7-9 CASSNVLDETQYF TGTGCCAGCAGCAACGTCTTGGACGAGACCCAGTACTTC
NA TRBJ2-5 NA TRBV6-5 CASRMGGPRYQYF TGTGCCAGCAGGATGGGGGGCCCTAGGTACCAGTACTTC
NA TRBJ2-2 many TRBV6-5 CASSYGAGVNTGELFF TGTGCCAGCAGTTACGGGGCAGGGGTGAACACCGGGGAGCTGTTTTTT
NA TRBJ1-2 many TRBV12-3/TRBV12-4 CASRTGSGGYTF TGTGCCAGCAGGACCGGATCGGGAGGCTACACCTTC
NA TRBJ2-5 many TRBV7-2 CASSPTVRVSQETQYF TGTGCCAGCAGCCCCACGGTCCGGGTCTCCCAAGAGACCCAGTACTTC
TRBD2 TRBJ2-4 many TRBV20-1 CSVAGEFLAKNIQYF TGCAGCGTCGCGGGGGAGTTCCTAGCCAAAAACATTCAGTACTTC
NA TRBJ2-1 NA TRBV20-1 CSATIAPAGIYEQFF TGCAGTGCTACAATAGCTCCGGCGGGGATATATGAGCAGTTCTTC
TRBD1 TRBJ2-7 NA TRBV12-3/TRBV12-4 CASSLKSGGSYEQYF TGTGCCAGCAGTTTAAAATCAGGGGGTTCCTACGAGCAGTACTTC
NA TRBJ2-7 many TRBV7-2 CASSLEFWDEQYF TGTGCCAGCAGCTTAGAGTTCTGGGACGAGCAGTACTTC
NA TRBJ2-5 many TRBV7-8 CASSPQGETQYF TGTGCCAGCAGCCCCCAAGGAGAGACCCAGTACTTC
TRBD2 TRBJ2-7 many TRBV7-6 CASSALAGEQYF TGTGCCAGCAGCGCCCTAGCGGGCGAGCAGTACTTC
NA TRBJ2-1 many TRBV11-2 CASSLERVGGNEQFF TGTGCCAGCAGCTTAGAACGGGTGGGGGGCAATGAGCAGTTCTTC
TRBD2 TRBJ2-1 NA TRBV5-1 CASSLGRAGGISYNEQFF TGCGCCAGCAGCTTGGGGCGCGCCGGGGGGATCTCCTACAATGAGCAGTTCTTC
NA TRBJ1-5 many TRBV28 CASYARQGNQPQHF TGTGCCAGCTACGCTAGACAGGGCAATCAGCCCCAGCATTTT
NA TRBJ2-3 many TRBV9 CASSVGVGLADTQYF TGTGCCAGCAGCGTAGGGGTGGGGCTGGCAGATACGCAGTATTTT
NA TRBJ1-2 many TRBV7-2 CASSLTATNYGYTF TGTGCCAGCAGCTTGACAGCCACTAACTATGGCTACACCTTC
NA TRBJ1-1 many TRBV7-2 CASSLNGARTEAFF TGTGCCAGCAGCTTAAATGGGGCCCGAACTGAAGCTTTCTTT
TRBD1 TRBJ1-1 NA TRBV29-1 CSVHLTGTGVAFF TGCAGCGTCCATCTGACGGGGACAGGTGTCGCTTTCTTT
NA TRBJ2-7 NA TRBV7-6 CASSLVSGNEQYF TGTGCCAGCAGCTTAGTAAGTGGAAACGAGCAGTACTTC
TRBD1 TRBJ1-3 NA TRBV4-1 CASSQDHGGQGARDTIYF TGCGCCAGCAGCCAAGATCATGGCGGACAGGGGGCTAGGGACACCATATATTTT
TRBD2 TRBJ2-3 NA TRBV2 CASRAGVVDTQYF TGTGCCTCTAGAGCGGGAGTGGTAGATACGCAGTATTTT
NA TRBJ2-2 few TRBV2 CASRTGLITGELFF TGTGCCAGCAGAACAGGGTTGATCACCGGGGAGCTGTTTTTT
TRBD1 TRBJ2-2 few TRBV27 CASTMGQGYVTGELFF TGTGCCAGCACCATGGGACAGGGTTACGTAACCGGGGAGCTGTTTTTT
NA TRBJ1-5 NA TRBV5-1 CASSLDGGLQPQHF TGCGCCAGCAGCTTGGATGGGGGCTTGCAGCCCCAGCATTTT
TRBD2 TRBJ2-1 few TRBV5-1 CASSELAGGQSEQFF TGCGCCAGCAGCGAACTAGCGGGGGGGCAAAGTGAGCAGTTCTTC
TRBD1 TRBJ1-2 medium-sized TRBV7-9 CASSIGTDYGYTF TGTGCCAGCAGCATTGGGACAGACTATGGCTACACCTTC
NA TRBJ2-5 many TRBV6-1 CASGPPGGLGETQYF TGTGCCAGCGGGCCCCCGGGCGGTCTTGGGGAGACCCAGTACTTC
TRBD2 TRBJ2-1 many TRBV7-2 CASSARPGGGGNEQFF TGTGCCAGCAGCGCCCGCCCCGGCGGGGGGGGCAATGAGCAGTTCTTC
NA TRBJ2-5 few TRBV5-1 CASSLTGADQETQYF TGCGCCAGCAGCTTAACGGGGGCCGACCAAGAGACCCAGTACTTC